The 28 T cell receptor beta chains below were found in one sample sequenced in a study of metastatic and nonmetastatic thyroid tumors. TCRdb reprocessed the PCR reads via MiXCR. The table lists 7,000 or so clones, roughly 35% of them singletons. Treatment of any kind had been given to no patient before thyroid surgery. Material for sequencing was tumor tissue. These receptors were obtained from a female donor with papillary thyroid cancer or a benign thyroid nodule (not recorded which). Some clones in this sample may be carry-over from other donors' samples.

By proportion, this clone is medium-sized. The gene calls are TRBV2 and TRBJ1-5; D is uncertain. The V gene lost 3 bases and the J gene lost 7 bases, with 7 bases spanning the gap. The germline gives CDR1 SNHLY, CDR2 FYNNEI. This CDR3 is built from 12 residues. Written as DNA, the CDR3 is TGTGCCAGCAGTGAGACACAACAGCCCCAGCATTTT. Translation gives CASSETQQPQHF.

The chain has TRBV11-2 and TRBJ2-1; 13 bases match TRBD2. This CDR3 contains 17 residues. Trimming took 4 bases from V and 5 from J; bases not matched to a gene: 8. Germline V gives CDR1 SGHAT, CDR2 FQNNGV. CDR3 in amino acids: CASSSQLAGGGHNEQFF. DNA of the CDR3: TGTGCCAGCAGCTCCCAACTAGCGGGAGGGGGTCACAATGAGCAGTTCTTC.

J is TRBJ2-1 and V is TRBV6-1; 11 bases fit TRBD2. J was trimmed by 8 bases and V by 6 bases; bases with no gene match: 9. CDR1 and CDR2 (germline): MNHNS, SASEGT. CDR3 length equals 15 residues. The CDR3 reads CASRVTSGSGHEQFF. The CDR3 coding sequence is TGTGCCAGCAGGGTAACTAGCGGGAGTGGCCATGAGCAGTTCTTC.

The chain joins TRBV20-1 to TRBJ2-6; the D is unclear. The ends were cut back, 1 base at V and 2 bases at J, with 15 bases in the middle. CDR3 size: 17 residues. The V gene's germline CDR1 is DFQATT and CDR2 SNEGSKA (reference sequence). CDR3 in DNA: TGCAGTGCTAGAGTGGATGTAGGTGGGGCTGGGGCCAACGTCCTGACTTTC. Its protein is CSARVDVGGAGANVLTF.

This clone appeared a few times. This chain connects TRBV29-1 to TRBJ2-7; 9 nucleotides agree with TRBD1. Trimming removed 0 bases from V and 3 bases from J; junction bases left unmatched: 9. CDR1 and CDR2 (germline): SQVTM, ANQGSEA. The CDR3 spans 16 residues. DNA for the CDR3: TGCAGCGTTGAAGATACCTCCCTGACAGGGGGCTACGAGCAGTACTTC. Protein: CSVEDTSLTGGYEQYF.

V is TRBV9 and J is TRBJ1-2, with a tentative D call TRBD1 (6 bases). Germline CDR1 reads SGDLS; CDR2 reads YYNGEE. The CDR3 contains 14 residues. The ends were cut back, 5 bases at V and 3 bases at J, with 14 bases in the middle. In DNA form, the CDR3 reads TGTGCCAGCAGTGGGGGGGGCGCGGACTATGGCTACACCTTC. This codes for CASSGGGADYGYTF.

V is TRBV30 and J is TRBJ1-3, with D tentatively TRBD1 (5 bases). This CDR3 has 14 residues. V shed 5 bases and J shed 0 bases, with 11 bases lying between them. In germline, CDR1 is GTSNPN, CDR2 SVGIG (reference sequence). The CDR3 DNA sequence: TGTGCCTGGGAGGGGAGCCGCTCTGGAAACACCATATATTTT. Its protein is CAWEGSRSGNTIYF.

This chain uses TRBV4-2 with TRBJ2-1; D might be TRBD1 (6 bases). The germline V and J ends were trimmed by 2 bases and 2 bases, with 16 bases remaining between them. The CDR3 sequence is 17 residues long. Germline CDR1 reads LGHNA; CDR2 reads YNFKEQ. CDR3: CASSQLGQCKTYNEQFF. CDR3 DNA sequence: TGTGCCAGCAGCCAACTAGGACAGTGTAAAACCTACAATGAGCAGTTCTTC.

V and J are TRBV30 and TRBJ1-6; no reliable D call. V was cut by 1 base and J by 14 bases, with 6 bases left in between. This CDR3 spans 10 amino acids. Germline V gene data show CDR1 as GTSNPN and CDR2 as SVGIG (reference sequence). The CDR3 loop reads CAWSGGTLHF. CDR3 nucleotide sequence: TGTGCCTGGAGTGGCGGTACCCTCCACTTT.

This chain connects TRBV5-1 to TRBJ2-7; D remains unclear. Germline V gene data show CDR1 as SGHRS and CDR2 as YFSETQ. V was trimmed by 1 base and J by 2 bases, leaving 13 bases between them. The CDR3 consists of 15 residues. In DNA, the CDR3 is TGCGCCAGCAGCTTGTCGGGCTCCGGTACCTACGAGCAGTACTTC. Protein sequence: CASSLSGSGTYEQYF.

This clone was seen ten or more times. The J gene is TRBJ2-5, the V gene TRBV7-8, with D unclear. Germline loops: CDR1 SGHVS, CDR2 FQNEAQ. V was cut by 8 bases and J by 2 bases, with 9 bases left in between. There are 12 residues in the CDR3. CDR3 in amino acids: CASRRSQETQYF. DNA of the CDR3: TGTGCCAGCCGCAGGTCTCAAGAGACCCAGTACTTC.

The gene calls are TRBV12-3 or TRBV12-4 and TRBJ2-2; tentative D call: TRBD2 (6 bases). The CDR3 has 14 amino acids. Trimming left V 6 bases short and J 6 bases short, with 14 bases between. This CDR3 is CASRPLLASGELFF. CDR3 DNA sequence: TGTGCCAGCAGGCCCCTACTAGCTTCCGGGGAGCTGTTTTTT.

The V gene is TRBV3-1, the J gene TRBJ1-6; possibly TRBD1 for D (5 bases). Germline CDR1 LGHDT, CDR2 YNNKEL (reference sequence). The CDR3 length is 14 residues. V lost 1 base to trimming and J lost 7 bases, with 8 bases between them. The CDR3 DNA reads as TGTGCCAGCAGCCAAGGGACAAGGAATTCACCCCTCCACTTT. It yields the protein CASSQGTRNSPLHF.

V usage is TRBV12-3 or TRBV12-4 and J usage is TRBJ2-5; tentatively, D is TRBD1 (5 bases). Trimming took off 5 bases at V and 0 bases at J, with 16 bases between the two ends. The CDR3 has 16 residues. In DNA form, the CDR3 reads TGTGCCAGCAGTCCCCCCAGGGTAGCTTACCAAGAGACCCAGTACTTC. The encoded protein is CASSPPRVAYQETQYF.

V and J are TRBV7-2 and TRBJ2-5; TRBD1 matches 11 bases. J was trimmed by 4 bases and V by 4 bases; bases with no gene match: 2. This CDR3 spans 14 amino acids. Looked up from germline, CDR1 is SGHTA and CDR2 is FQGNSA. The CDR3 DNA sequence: TGTGCCAGCAGCTCGGACAGGGGGCTAGAGACCCAGTACTTC. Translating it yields CASSSDRGLETQYF.

The CDR3 DNA sequence: TGCAGTGCTAACAGAAGGGAGTACGAGCAGTACTTC. It encodes CSANRREYEQYF. The chain carries TRBV20-1 and TRBJ2-7; tentative D call: TRBD2 (5 bases). V dropped 4 bases and J dropped 4 bases, with 11 bases sitting between them. From germline, CDR1 is DFQATT and CDR2 SNEGSKA (reference sequence). This CDR3 region has 12 residues.

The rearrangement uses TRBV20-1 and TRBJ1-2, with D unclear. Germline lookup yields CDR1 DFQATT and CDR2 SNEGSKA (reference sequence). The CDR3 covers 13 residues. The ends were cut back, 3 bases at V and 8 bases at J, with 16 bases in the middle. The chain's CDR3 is CSASGGMGFGYTF. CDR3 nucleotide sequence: TGCAGTGCTAGCGGAGGCATGGGATTCGGCTACACCTTC.

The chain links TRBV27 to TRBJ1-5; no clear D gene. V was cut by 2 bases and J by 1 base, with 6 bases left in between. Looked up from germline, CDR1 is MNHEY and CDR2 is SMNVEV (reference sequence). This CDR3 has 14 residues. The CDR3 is CASSLRRSNQPQHF. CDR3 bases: TGTGCCAGCAGTTTAAGGAGGAGCAATCAGCCCCAGCATTTT.

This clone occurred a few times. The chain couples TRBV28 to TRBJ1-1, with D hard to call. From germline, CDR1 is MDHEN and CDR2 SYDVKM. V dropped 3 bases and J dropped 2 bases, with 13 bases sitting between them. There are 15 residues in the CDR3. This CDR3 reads CASSFGRNVNTEAFF. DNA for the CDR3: TGTGCCAGCAGTTTCGGGCGGAATGTAAACACTGAAGCTTTCTTT. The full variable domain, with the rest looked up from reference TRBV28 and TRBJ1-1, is DVKVTQSSRYLVKRTGEKVFLECVQDMDHENMFWYRQDPGLGLRLIYFSYDVKMKEKGDIPEGYSVSREKKERFSLILESASTNQTSMYLCASSFGRNVNTEAFFGQGTRLTVV.

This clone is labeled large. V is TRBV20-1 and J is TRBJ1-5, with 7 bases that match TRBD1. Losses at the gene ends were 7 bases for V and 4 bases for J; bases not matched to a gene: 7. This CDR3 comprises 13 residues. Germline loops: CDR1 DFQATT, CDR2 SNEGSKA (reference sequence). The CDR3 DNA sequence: TGCAGTGTCCTTACAGGGGCAAATCAGCCCCAGCATTTT. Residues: CSVLTGANQPQHF.

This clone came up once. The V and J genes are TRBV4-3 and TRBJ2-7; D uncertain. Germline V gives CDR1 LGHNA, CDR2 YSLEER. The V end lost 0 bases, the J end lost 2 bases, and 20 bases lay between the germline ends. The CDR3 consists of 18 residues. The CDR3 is CASSQDPSFNHGAYEQYF. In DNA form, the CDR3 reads TGCGCCAGCAGCCAAGACCCATCATTTAATCACGGAGCCTACGAGCAGTACTTC.

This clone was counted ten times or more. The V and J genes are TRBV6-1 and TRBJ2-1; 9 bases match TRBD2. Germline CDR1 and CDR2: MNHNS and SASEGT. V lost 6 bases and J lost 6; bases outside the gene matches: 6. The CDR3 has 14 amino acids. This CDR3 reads CASSVAGEGNEQFF. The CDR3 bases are TGTGCCAGCAGCGTAGCGGGAGAGGGCAATGAGCAGTTCTTC.

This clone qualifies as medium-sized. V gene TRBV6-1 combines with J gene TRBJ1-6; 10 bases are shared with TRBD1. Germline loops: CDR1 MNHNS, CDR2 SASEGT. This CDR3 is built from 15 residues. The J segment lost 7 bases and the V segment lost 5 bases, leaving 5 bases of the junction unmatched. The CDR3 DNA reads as TGTGCCAGCAGTCGGGACAGGGGAATCAATTCACCCCTCCACTTT. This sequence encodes CASSRDRGINSPLHF.

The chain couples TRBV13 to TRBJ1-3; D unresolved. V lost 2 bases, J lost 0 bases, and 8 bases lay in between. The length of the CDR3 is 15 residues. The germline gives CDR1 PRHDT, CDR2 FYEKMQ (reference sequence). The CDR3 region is CASSLLGISGNTIYF. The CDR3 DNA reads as TGTGCCAGCAGCTTACTTGGGATCTCTGGAAACACCATATATTTT. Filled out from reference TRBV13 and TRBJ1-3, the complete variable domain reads AAGVIQSPRHLIKEKRETATLKCYPIPRHDTVYWYQQGPGQDPQFLISFYEKMQSDKGSIPDRFSAQQFSDYHSELNMSSLELGDSALYFCASSLLGISGNTIYFGEGSWLTVV.

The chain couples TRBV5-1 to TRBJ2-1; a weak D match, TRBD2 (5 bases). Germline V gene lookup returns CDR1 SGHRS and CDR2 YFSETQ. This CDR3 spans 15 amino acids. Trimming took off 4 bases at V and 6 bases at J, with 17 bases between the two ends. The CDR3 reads CASSPAGWQVNEQFF. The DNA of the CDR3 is TGCGCCAGCAGCCCCGCGGGTTGGCAGGTCAATGAGCAGTTCTTC.

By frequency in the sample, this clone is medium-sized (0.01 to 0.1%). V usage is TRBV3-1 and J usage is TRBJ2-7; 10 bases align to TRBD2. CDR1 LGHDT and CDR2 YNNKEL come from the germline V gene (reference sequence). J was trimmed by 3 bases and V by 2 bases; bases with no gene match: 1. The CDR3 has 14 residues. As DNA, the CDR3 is TGTGCCAGCAGCCAATCTAGCGGGAGCTACGAGCAGTACTTC. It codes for CASSQSSGSYEQYF.

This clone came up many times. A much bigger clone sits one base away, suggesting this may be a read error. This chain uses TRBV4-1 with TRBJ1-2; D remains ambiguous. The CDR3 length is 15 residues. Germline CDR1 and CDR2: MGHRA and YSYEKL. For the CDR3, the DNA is TGCGCCAGCAGCCAAGACCCGAGGGAGATCTATGGCCACACCTTC. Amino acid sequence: CASSQDPREIYGHTF.

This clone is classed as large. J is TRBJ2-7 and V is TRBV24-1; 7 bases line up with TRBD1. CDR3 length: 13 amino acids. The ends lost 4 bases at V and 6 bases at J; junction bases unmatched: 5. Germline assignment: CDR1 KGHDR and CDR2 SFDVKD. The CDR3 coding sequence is TGTGCCACCAGTGAAACCGACAGGGCCGAGCAGTACTTC. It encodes CATSETDRAEQYF.